Listed below are T cell receptor beta chains from one sample, sequenced in a study of Graves' ophthalmopathy and Graves' hyperthyroidism. TCRdb reanalysed the multiplex PCR reads using MiXCR and keeps one entry per CDR3 protein. The profile shows a few hundred thousand distinct CDR3 sequences, less than 45% of them singletons. Sequenced material: peripheral blood or thyroid tissue (not recorded which). The receptor source for this set is an adult man with Graves' hyperthyroidism. Both conserved end residues are trimmed from each CDR3. Part of the rows lack a size; the others show once, few, many or a class for expanded clones.

cdr3_aa: SATPAPGSSTGELF; v_call: TRBV20-1; clone_size: -; j_call: TRBJ2-2
cdr3_aa: AWSVGGGGQPQH; v_call: TRBV30; clone_size: few; j_call: TRBJ1-5
cdr3_aa: SAGTSSYEQY; v_call: TRBV20-1; clone_size: many; j_call: TRBJ2-7
cdr3_aa: ASRGTTDYEQY; v_call: TRBV27; clone_size: many; j_call: TRBJ2-7
cdr3_aa: ASSPPGLGTSNYEQY; v_call: TRBV6-6; clone_size: -; j_call: TRBJ2-7
cdr3_aa: SAEGSDTQY; v_call: TRBV20-1; clone_size: -; j_call: TRBJ2-3
cdr3_aa: ASSINQTEGNQPQH; v_call: TRBV19; clone_size: once; j_call: TRBJ1-5
cdr3_aa: SVRRGGTEAF; v_call: TRBV29-1; clone_size: -; j_call: TRBJ1-1
cdr3_aa: ASSRQFSSYEQY; v_call: TRBV10-3; clone_size: -; j_call: TRBJ2-7
cdr3_aa: ASSQSRGGRYEQY; v_call: TRBV2; clone_size: -; j_call: TRBJ2-7
cdr3_aa: ASSLGQGGSYNEQF; v_call: TRBV7-9; clone_size: few; j_call: TRBJ2-1
cdr3_aa: ATSRDPGLAGGTGANVLT; v_call: TRBV15; clone_size: -; j_call: TRBJ2-6
cdr3_aa: ASSFEVGSPLH; v_call: TRBV7-8; clone_size: many; j_call: TRBJ1-6
cdr3_aa: ASSPGASGNTIY; v_call: TRBV5-1; clone_size: -; j_call: TRBJ1-3
cdr3_aa: ASSSARTGINEKLF; v_call: TRBV7-6; clone_size: many; j_call: TRBJ1-4
cdr3_aa: ASSSNRVRTEA; v_call: TRBV7-9; clone_size: once; j_call: TRBJ2-6